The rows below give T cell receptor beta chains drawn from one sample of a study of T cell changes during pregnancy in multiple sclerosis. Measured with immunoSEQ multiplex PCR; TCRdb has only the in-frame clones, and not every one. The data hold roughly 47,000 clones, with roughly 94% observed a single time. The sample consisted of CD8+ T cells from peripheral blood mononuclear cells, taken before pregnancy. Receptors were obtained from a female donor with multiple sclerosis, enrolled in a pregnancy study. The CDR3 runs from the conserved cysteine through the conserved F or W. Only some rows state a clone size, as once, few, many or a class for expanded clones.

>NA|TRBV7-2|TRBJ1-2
CASSFFPGESYGYTF
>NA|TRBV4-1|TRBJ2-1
CASSQVAGSYNEQFF
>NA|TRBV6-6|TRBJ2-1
CASSYFGSYNEQFF
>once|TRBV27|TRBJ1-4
CASSDRLNEKLFF
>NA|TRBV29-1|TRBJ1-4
CSVEPILQATNEKLFF
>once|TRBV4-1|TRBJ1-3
CASSPKQGTYSGNTIYF
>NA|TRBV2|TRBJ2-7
CATSGGQKPYEQYF
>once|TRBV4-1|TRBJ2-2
CASSLQREFTGELFF
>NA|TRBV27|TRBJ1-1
CASSTRRTGDMNTEAFF
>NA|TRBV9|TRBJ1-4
CASSVGQGVGKLFF
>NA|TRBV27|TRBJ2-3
CASSLGSGPRTDTQYF
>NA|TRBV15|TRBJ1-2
CATSRESVTNYGYTF
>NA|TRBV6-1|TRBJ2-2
CASRELAGAPGELFF
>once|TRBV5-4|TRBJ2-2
CASSLVGGRDTGELFF
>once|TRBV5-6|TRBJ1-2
CASSLTGYTSPYTF
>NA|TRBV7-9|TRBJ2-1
CASTGTGAQVSYNEQFF
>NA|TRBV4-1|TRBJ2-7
CASSQASRDYEQYF
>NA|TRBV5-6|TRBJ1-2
CASSLAGSWGYTF
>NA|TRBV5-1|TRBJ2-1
CASSLDRSSYNEQFF
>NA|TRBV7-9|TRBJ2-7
CASSSLDEQYF
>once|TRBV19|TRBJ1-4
CASSYTGTGDEKLFF
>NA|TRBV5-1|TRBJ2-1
CASSLTNEQFF
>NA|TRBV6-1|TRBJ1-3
CASSETGESGNTIYF
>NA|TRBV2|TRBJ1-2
CANRGSRGYTF
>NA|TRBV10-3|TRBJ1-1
CAISERRERNTEAFF
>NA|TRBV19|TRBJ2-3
CASSPGLSYDTADTQYF
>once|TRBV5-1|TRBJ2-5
CASSEGQGAGETQYF
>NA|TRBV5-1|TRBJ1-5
CASSLEETGGPQSHNQPQHF
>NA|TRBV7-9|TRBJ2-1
CASSSWTSGDGNEQFF
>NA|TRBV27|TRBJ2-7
CASSLNRGDYEQYF
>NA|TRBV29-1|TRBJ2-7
CSVEIGGGYEQYF
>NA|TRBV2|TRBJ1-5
CASMSQGRYSNQPQHF
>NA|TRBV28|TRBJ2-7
CASSASLAGRGDEQYF
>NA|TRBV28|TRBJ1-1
CASSTRNTEAFF
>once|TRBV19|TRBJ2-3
CASSTGLWGTQYF
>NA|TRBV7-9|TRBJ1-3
CASSPRNTIYF
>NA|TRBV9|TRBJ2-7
CASSVGDSYEQYF
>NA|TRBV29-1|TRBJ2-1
CSVVTGGYNEQFF